This T cell receptor beta chain was sequenced for a study of identical twins. Unique molecular identifiers were in the cDNA, with template-switch universal primer binding. TCRdb redid the calling of the 5' RACE reads with MiXCR, one entry per CDR3 protein. The sample comprises approximately 260,000 distinct CDR3 sequences, approximately 8.3% of which are singletons, and less than 4% rests with the top ten. Study results and caveats: The more abundant beta clonotypes in cord blood had fewer insertions, and memory repertoires did not show this. Conclusions came from cross-sectional statistical analysis, not from following the same donors.

Comments on this clonotype: Antigen: not known.

The CDR3 loop spans 12 amino acids. Trimming removed 1 base at V and 5 bases at J, with 5 bases between. Per the germline V gene, CDR1 is LGHDT and CDR2 is YNNKEL (reference sequence). With no exceptions, donors were healthy Caucasians. This same sample was also taken into another study, of yellow fever vaccine responses in identical twins.

V gene TRBV3-1 combines with J gene TRBJ2-5, with D hard to call. The receptor was isolated from a young woman in good health. Material for sequencing was CD8+ T cells sorted from blood. CDR3 sequence: CASSQAWETQYF. The CDR3 bases are TGTGCCAGCAGCCAAGCCTGGGAGACCCAGTACTTC.